These T cell receptor beta chains were read from a single sample in a study of blood T cell repertoires in COVID-19. Here immunoSEQ multiplex PCR was the method, and the copy in TCRdb shows in-frame clones only, minus some. The data show tens of thousands of clones, approximately 83% seen once. The sequenced material came from peripheral blood. These receptors were taken from a human donor with acute or convalescent COVID-19. The donor label of this sample is uncertain. CDR3s include the opening cysteine and the closing phenylalanine or tryptophan. The D gene is left open where the match is weak. Where a row states a size, it is once, few, many or the class of an expanded clone; other rows omit it.

DNA: TGTGCCAGTAGTATCAATGAGATTTCCTACGAGCAGTACTTC
CDR3: CASSINEISYEQYF
size: .
V: TRBV19
D: .
J: TRBJ2-7

DNA: TGTGCCAGCGGGACCTGGAGACTAGCGGGAGGGAGAAATGAGCAGTTCTTC
CDR3: CASGTWRLAGGRNEQFF
size: .
V: TRBV28
D: TRBD2
J: TRBJ2-1

DNA: TGTGCCAGCAGTTACGGTCGGGACAGGGTTAGTGGCTACACCTTC
CDR3: CASSYGRDRVSGYTF
size: .
V: TRBV6-5
D: TRBD1
J: TRBJ1-2

DNA: TGTGCCAGCAGCTTGGGTAGTCAGCCCCAGCATTTT
CDR3: CASSLGSQPQHF
size: large
V: TRBV5-5
D: .
J: TRBJ1-5

DNA: TGCAGTGCAGCGAACACTGAAGCTTTCTTT
CDR3: CSAANTEAFF
size: .
V: TRBV20-1
D: .
J: TRBJ1-1

DNA: TGTGCCAGCAGTTGGGGCAGGGGGCTAGAGGGCTACACCTTC
CDR3: CASSWGRGLEGYTF
size: .
V: TRBV6-5
D: TRBD1
J: TRBJ1-2

DNA: TGTGCCAGCTCACCGCCGGGACAGAGGTACTACGAGCAGTACTTC
CDR3: CASSPPGQRYYEQYF
size: .
V: TRBV18
D: TRBD1
J: TRBJ2-7

DNA: TGTGCCAGCAGTTCCGCGACAGGGGGTGCTCAGCCCCAGCATTTT
CDR3: CASSSATGGAQPQHF
size: .
V: TRBV28
D: TRBD1
J: TRBJ1-5

DNA: TGTGCCAGTAGGGAGGTTGGAAACTATGGCTACACCTTC
CDR3: CASREVGNYGYTF
size: once
V: TRBV19
D: .
J: TRBJ1-2

DNA: TGTGCCACCTCTCCAGGGGGAAGTATCTCTTACGAGCAGTACTTC
CDR3: CATSPGGSISYEQYF
size: .
V: TRBV5-4
D: TRBD1
J: TRBJ2-7

DNA: TGTGCCAGCAGCAAAGCCGTGCAAGAGACCCAGTACTTC
CDR3: CASSKAVQETQYF
size: .
V: TRBV7-3
D: .
J: TRBJ2-5

DNA: TGCGCCAGCAGCTTTACACCGGGACAGGGGGGAAGGGAGACCCAGTACTTC
CDR3: CASSFTPGQGGRETQYF
size: .
V: TRBV5-1
D: TRBD1
J: TRBJ2-5

DNA: TGTGCCAGCTGGGGGCGGCGATTCCAAGAGACCCAGTACTTC
CDR3: CASWGRRFQETQYF
size: .
V: TRBV28
D: .
J: TRBJ2-5

DNA: TGTGCCAGCAGTGAAGGGAGGGGACTAGTCAATGAGCAGTTCTTC
CDR3: CASSEGRGLVNEQFF
size: few
V: TRBV6-1
D: TRBD2
J: TRBJ2-1

DNA: TGTGCCAGCAGCTTCGGACAGGTCTCCTACAATGAGCAGTTCTTC
CDR3: CASSFGQVSYNEQFF
size: .
V: TRBV7-3
D: TRBD1
J: TRBJ2-1

DNA: TGTGCCAGCTCACCGGACAGGGTATCCTACGAGCAGTACTTC
CDR3: CASSPDRVSYEQYF
size: .
V: TRBV18
D: TRBD1
J: TRBJ2-7

DNA: TGTGCCCTTTTGAGCCCGGGACTCGACACTGAAGCTTTCTTT
CDR3: CALLSPGLDTEAFF
size: .
V: TRBV5-8
D: .
J: TRBJ1-1

DNA: TGTGCCAGCAGCTTAGACAGGGTACGTCAGCCCCAGCATTTT
CDR3: CASSLDRVRQPQHF
size: .
V: TRBV7-2
D: .
J: TRBJ1-5

DNA: TGCGCCAGCAGCTTGGATGGGCAGGGCACAGATACGCAGTATTTT
CDR3: CASSLDGQGTDTQYF
size: .
V: TRBV5-1
D: .
J: TRBJ2-3

DNA: TGCGCCAGCAGCTGGACAGGGGGCGAGGGATACGAGCAGTACTTC
CDR3: CASSWTGGEGYEQYF
size: .
V: TRBV5-1
D: TRBD1
J: TRBJ2-7

DNA: TGCGCCAGCAGCCCGATGGGACAGTCATACTACGAGCAGTACTTC
CDR3: CASSPMGQSYYEQYF
size: few
V: TRBV5-1
D: TRBD1
J: TRBJ2-7

DNA: TGTGCCAGCAGTCCCTCCGGGGGTGGCAATCAGCCCCAGCATTTT
CDR3: CASSPSGGGNQPQHF
size: few
V: TRBV28
D: .
J: TRBJ1-5

DNA: TGTGCCTGGACAGGCGCAACTAATGAAAAACTGTTTTTT
CDR3: CAWTGATNEKLFF
size: .
V: TRBV30
D: .
J: TRBJ1-4

DNA: TGTGCCTGGAGTGGGGGACAGGGGGCTGGTAATTCACCCCTCCACTTT
CDR3: CAWSGGQGAGNSPLHF
size: .
V: TRBV30
D: TRBD1
J: TRBJ1-6

DNA: TGTGCCAGTAGCCCCTCGGGGGGAATCTACGAGCAGTACTTC
CDR3: CASSPSGGIYEQYF
size: once
V: TRBV19
D: TRBD2
J: TRBJ2-7

DNA: TGTGCCAGCAGCCCTTATAGCGGGAGAGACACCGGGGAGCTGTTTTTT
CDR3: CASSPYSGRDTGELFF
size: .
V: TRBV14
D: TRBD2
J: TRBJ2-2

DNA: TGCGCCAGCAGCCACGGGGGGTTCTCCTACAATGAGCAGTTCTTC
CDR3: CASSHGGFSYNEQFF
size: .
V: TRBV4-1
D: TRBD2
J: TRBJ2-1

DNA: TGTGCCATCAGTGAGTCAGGGACAGGGACAGATACGCAGTATTTT
CDR3: CAISESGTGTDTQYF
size: .
V: TRBV10-3
D: TRBD1
J: TRBJ2-3

DNA: TGTGCCAGCAGCTTAGGCAGGGCGGGCAATCAGCCCCAGCATTTT
CDR3: CASSLGRAGNQPQHF
size: .
V: TRBV7-8
D: .
J: TRBJ1-5

DNA: TGCGCCAGCAGTGCCCTTGCTAGCGGGGGCTCCTACAATGAGCAGTTCTTC
CDR3: CASSALASGGSYNEQFF
size: .
V: TRBV10-1
D: TRBD2
J: TRBJ2-1

DNA: TGTGCCAGCAGTGGGGCTGCCGCGGCTTTCTTT
CDR3: CASSGAAAAFF
size: .
V: TRBV2
D: .
J: TRBJ1-1

DNA: TGTGCCAGCAGTTTACGGCAGGGTACAAATGAGCAGTTCTTC
CDR3: CASSLRQGTNEQFF
size: .
V: TRBV27
D: .
J: TRBJ2-1

DNA: TGTGCCAGCAGTTTAACAACTAGCGGGAAATACGAGCAGTACTTC
CDR3: CASSLTTSGKYEQYF
size: .
V: TRBV28
D: TRBD2
J: TRBJ2-7

DNA: TGTGCCAGCAGCTTACAGGGGATTGATGGCTACACCTTC
CDR3: CASSLQGIDGYTF
size: .
V: TRBV9
D: TRBD1
J: TRBJ1-2

DNA: TGTGCCAGCAGCTCAACAGGGCCCCGTGGGCAGTTCTTC
CDR3: CASSSTGPRGQFF
size: .
V: TRBV3-1/TRBV3-2
D: .
J: TRBJ2-1

DNA: TGTGCCACCAGCAGAGAGCCGGGACAGGGTTTGGAGACCCAGTACTTC
CDR3: CATSREPGQGLETQYF
size: .
V: TRBV15
D: TRBD1
J: TRBJ2-5

DNA: TGTGCCAGCATCCCGACAGACCCCACCGATGAGCAGTTCTTC
CDR3: CASIPTDPTDEQFF
size: .
V: TRBV28
D: .
J: TRBJ2-1

DNA: TGTGCCAGCAGTTGGGCAGGGGCTGGGTACTATGGCTACACCTTC
CDR3: CASSWAGAGYYGYTF
size: .
V: TRBV6-5
D: .
J: TRBJ1-2

DNA: TGTGCCAGCAGTACCGGGACTCTCGGGGAGCTGTTTTTT
CDR3: CASSTGTLGELFF
size: few
V: TRBV6-2/TRBV6-3
D: .
J: TRBJ2-2

DNA: TGTGCTAGCAGCTTAGTGCCGACAGGGGTCGGCAATGAGCAGTTCTTC
CDR3: CASSLVPTGVGNEQFF
size: .
V: TRBV7-7
D: TRBD1
J: TRBJ2-1